These 29 T cell receptor beta chains were sequenced from one sample in a study of cytomegalovirus exposure and HLA in healthy donors. Vbeta (60) and Jbeta (13) primers were used in the PCR. Using immunoSEQ multiplex PCR, the repertoire was profiled, and TCRdb retains in-frame clones only, with some absent. The table lists 75,000 to 80,000 clones, roughly two thirds of them singletons, with over 4.5% in the top ten. The sample consisted of PBMCs. Receptors originate from a man between 60 and 70 years old in good health and CMV-seropositive.

This chain uses TRBV28 with TRBJ1-5; 7 bases line up with TRBD1. The CDR3 totals 15 residues. V lost 2 bases to trimming and J lost 6 bases; unmatched junction nucleotides: 7. The V gene's germline CDR1 is MDHEN and CDR2 SYDVKM. The CDR3 here is CASSLGDRESQPQHF. The CDR3 DNA sequence: TGTGCCAGCAGTTTAGGCGACAGGGAGAGTCAGCCCCAGCATTTT.

The chain joins TRBV9 to TRBJ2-1; TRBD2 matches at 7 bases. The CDR3 runs to 16 residues. After removal of 0 bases from V and 4 bases from J, the junction contained 7 bases not matched to a gene. CDR1 SGDLS and CDR2 YYNGEE come from the germline V gene. Here the CDR3 reads CASSVDGGGPYNEQFF. The CDR3 DNA sequence: TGTGCCAGCAGCGTAGATGGCGGGGGACCTTACAATGAGCAGTTCTTC.

V gene TRBV5-4 combines with J gene TRBJ2-2; 12 bases are a match to TRBD2. This CDR3 comprises 16 residues. The germline CDR1 and CDR2 sequences are SGHNT and YYREEE (reference sequence). The J segment lost 6 bases and the V segment lost 4 bases, leaving 7 bases of the junction unmatched. CDR3: CASSGRLAGESGELFF. CDR3 bases: TGTGCCAGCAGCGGGCGACTAGCGGGAGAATCCGGGGAGCTGTTTTTT.

J is TRBJ2-1 and V is TRBV7-9; the match to TRBD2 covers 10 bases. With V trimmed by 2 bases and J by 6 bases, 4 bases remained unmatched. There are 15 residues in the CDR3. Germline CDR1 is SEHNR and CDR2 is FQNEAQ (reference sequence). Here the CDR3 DNA reads TGTGCCAGCAGCTTACCTGGACTAGCGGCCAATGAGCAGTTCTTC. As protein: CASSLPGLAANEQFF. Using reference TRBV7-9 and TRBJ2-1 for the parts outside the CDR3, the full variable domain is DTGVSQNPRHKITKRGQNVTFRCDPISEHNRLYWYRQTLGQGPEFLTYFQNEAQLEKSRLLSDRFSAERPKGSFSTLEIQRTEQGDSAMYLCASSLPGLAANEQFFGPGTRLTVL.

V gene TRBV11-3 combines with J gene TRBJ2-4, with D unresolved. CDR1 and CDR2 (germline): SGHNT, YENEEA. V was pared by 1 base and J by 13 bases, with 11 bases between. The CDR3 extends over 12 amino acids. The CDR3 spells CASSLAGGSQYF. The CDR3 nucleotides are TGTGCCAGCAGCTTAGCGGGTGGCAGCCAGTACTTC.

The chain has TRBV11-2 and TRBJ2-2, with D possibly TRBD1 on 5 matching bases. There are 16 residues in the CDR3. Germline lookup yields CDR1 SGHAT and CDR2 FQNNGV. V dropped 4 bases and J dropped 2 bases, with 14 bases sitting between them. In nucleotides, the CDR3 is TGTGCCAGCAGCTCACAAACAGGTTCTAACACCGGGGAGCTGTTTTTT. Amino acid sequence: CASSSQTGSNTGELFF.

The CDR3 spells CASSLVATGLEGNTEAFF. The CDR3, as DNA: TGTGCCAGCAGCTTGGTGGCCACGGGGCTGGAGGGGAACACTGAAGCTTTCTTT. This rearrangement joins TRBV5-5 to TRBJ1-1, with D perhaps matching TRBD1 (5 bases). The CDR3 totals 18 residues. Trimming cost V 0 bases and J 1 base, with 19 bases left between them. The germline CDR1 and CDR2 sequences are SGHKS and YYEKEE (reference sequence).

The DNA for the CDR3 is TGTGCCAGCTCACGGGGACAGGGCACCGGGGAGCTGTTTTTT. It is translated as CASSRGQGTGELFF. The chain carries TRBV18 and TRBJ2-2; 9 bases align to TRBD1. Trimming took 4 bases from V and 4 from J; bases not matched to a gene: 1. Per germline, CDR1 KGHSH and CDR2 LQKENI. This CDR3 region has 14 residues.

The J gene is TRBJ1-5, the V gene TRBV4-2, with a weak D call TRBD1 (5 bases). Germline values: CDR1 LGHNA, CDR2 YNFKEQ. V shed 1 base and J shed 9 bases, with 16 bases lying between them. The CDR3 loop spans 15 amino acids. CDR3 in DNA: TGTGCCAGCAGCCAAGCCTTCCAGGGCCAATGGCCCCAGCATTTT. This codes for CASSQAFQGQWPQHF.

J is TRBJ1-2 and V is TRBV27; D is possibly TRBD1 (5 bases). Trimming took off 5 bases at V and 4 bases at J, with 14 bases between the two ends. This CDR3 has 14 amino acids. The germline gives CDR1 MNHEY, CDR2 SMNVEV (reference sequence). As DNA, the CDR3 is TGTGCCAGCAGTGTCCGGCGGGACGGCTATGGCTACACCTTC. Its protein is CASSVRRDGYGYTF.

This clone was picked up a small number of times. The chain has TRBV29-1 and TRBJ2-3; 7 bases match TRBD2. The CDR3 totals 17 residues. Germline V gene sequence: CDR1 SQVTM, CDR2 ANQGSEA. The V gene end was trimmed by 6 bases and the J gene end by 6 bases; junction bases not matched to a gene: 21. This chain's CDR3 is CSVESPRDYSSRDTQYF. The CDR3 region has the DNA TGCAGCGTGGAATCCCCCCGGGACTACAGTTCAAGGGATACGCAGTATTTT.

This clone was picked up a small number of times. Within the sample, other DNA sequences also encode this same CDR3. V gene TRBV6-5 combines with J gene TRBJ2-1; 7 bases agree with TRBD1. V lost 5 bases to trimming and J lost 3 bases; unmatched junction nucleotides: 1. CDR1 is MNHEY and CDR2 is SVGAGI in the germline V gene. The CDR3 length is 13 residues. In DNA form, the CDR3 reads TGTGCCAGCAGTAGGGACAGCTACAATGAGCAGTTCTTC. Translated: CASSRDSYNEQFF.

The chain couples TRBV5-1 to TRBJ2-5, with a possible D match to TRBD2 (6 bases). Trimming took 0 bases from V and 0 from J, leaving 15 bases between them. In germline, CDR1 is SGHRS, CDR2 YFSETQ. This CDR3 has 17 amino acids. CDR3 in amino acids: CASSLANVGGHQETQYF. For the CDR3, the DNA is TGCGCCAGCAGCTTGGCCAATGTAGGAGGGCACCAAGAGACCCAGTACTTC.

The chain joins TRBV7-8 to TRBJ2-5; D is unclear. The DNA end is a closer match to TRBJ2-7, so the J assignment may be wrong. The germline V gene encodes CDR1 SGHVS and CDR2 FQNEAQ. CDR3 length: 15 amino acids. CDR3: CASSFVYSQGYEQYF. The CDR3 nucleotides are TGTGCCAGCAGCTTCGTATACAGCCAAGGCTACGAGCAGTACTTC.

The chain couples TRBV29-1 to TRBJ2-7; 7 nucleotides match TRBD1. CDR1 is SQVTM and CDR2 is ANQGSEA in the germline V gene. The V gene end was trimmed by 4 bases and the J gene end by 2 bases; junction bases not matched to a gene: 5. The CDR3 runs 13 residues. For the CDR3, the DNA is TGCAGCGTTGCCCAGGGGGTTCCCTACGAGCAGTACTTC. Translation: CSVAQGVPYEQYF.

The V gene is TRBV7-9, the J gene TRBJ1-5, with a tentative D call TRBD1 (6 bases). Trimming cost V 3 bases and J 2 bases, with 8 bases left between them. CDR3 length equals 14 residues. CDR1 and CDR2 (germline): SEHNR, FQNEAQ (reference sequence). CDR3: CASSFEGGNQPQHF. The CDR3 DNA reads as TGTGCCAGCAGCTTTGAGGGGGGCAATCAGCCCCAGCATTTT.

The rearrangement joins TRBV14 to TRBJ2-7; D is unclear. CDR1 SGHDN and CDR2 FVKESK come from the germline V gene. The CDR3 sequence is 17 residues long. The V and J ends lost 1 base and 0 bases respectively, with 16 bases between them. The CDR3 region has the DNA TGTGCCAGCAGCCAAGCTTGGGCCAGGCCCTACTCCTACGAGCAGTACTTC. It encodes CASSQAWARPYSYEQYF.

This clone was detected only once. The chain recombines TRBV18 with TRBJ1-4; D unclear. CDR1 and CDR2 (germline): KGHSH, LQKENI. The CDR3 runs to 13 residues. V lost 2 bases and J 5 bases, leaving 6 bases between the germline ends. CDR3 region: CASSPSFNEKLFF. As DNA, the CDR3 is TGTGCCAGCTCACCATCGTTCAATGAAAAACTGTTTTTT.

The chain is built from TRBV27 and TRBJ2-5; 7 positions match TRBD1. V was clipped by 5 bases and J by 11 bases; unmatched bases: 5. The CDR3 covers 11 residues. Per the germline V gene, CDR1 is MNHEY and CDR2 is SMNVEV (reference sequence). This CDR3 reads CASSLGTEQYF. The CDR3 nucleotides are TGTGCCAGCAGTCTCGGGACAGAGCAGTACTTC.

The chain recombines TRBV30 with TRBJ2-3, with TRBD2 matching over 7 bases. Trimming cost V 2 bases and J 2 bases; bases outside gene matches: 7. CDR1 and CDR2 from the germline V gene are GTSNPN and SVGIG (reference sequence). The CDR3 has 15 residues. CDR3 protein: CAWSRAGRLTDTQYF. The CDR3, as DNA: TGTGCCTGGAGTAGAGCGGGGAGGCTCACAGATACGCAGTATTTT.

This clone was found once. The V call is TRBV11-3, the J call TRBJ2-2, with a tentative D call TRBD2 (5 bases). Trimming removed 2 bases at V and 0 bases at J, with 10 bases between. There are 16 residues in the CDR3. The germline gives CDR1 SGHNT, CDR2 YENEEA. The CDR3 DNA is TGTGCCAGCAGCTTAAGAGGGCCCCCGAACACCGGGGAGCTGTTTTTT. This gives the protein CASSLRGPPNTGELFF. Looking up the rest from reference TRBV11-3 and TRBJ2-2 gives the full variable domain: EAGVVQSPRYKIIEKKQPVAFWCNPISGHNTLYWYLQNLGQGPELLIRYENEEAVDDSQLPKDRFSAERLKGVDSTLKIQPAELGDSAVYLCASSLRGPPNTGELFFGEGSRLTVL.

This clone was counted a few times. The chain couples TRBV6-1 to TRBJ1-5, with D maybe TRBD1 (6 bases). Germline CDR1 reads MNHNS; CDR2 reads SASEGT. CDR3 length equals 14 residues. Deletions cut 4 bases from V and 11 bases from J, with 18 bases between. CDR3 nucleotides: TGTGCCAGCAGTGGGGGACAAGGGTTGAAAGCCCAGCATTTT. This gives the protein CASSGGQGLKAQHF.

The chain couples TRBV2 to TRBJ2-3; 8 bases fit TRBD2. CDR3 length: 11 residues. With 8 bases clipped from V and 11 bases from J, the junction kept 6 bases outside the gene matches. Germline CDR1 is SNHLY and CDR2 is FYNNEI. CDR3 DNA sequence: TGTGCCAGCTCCCAGCGGGGGATGCAGTATTTT. It is translated as CASSQRGMQYF.

This clone has more than one count but fewer than ten. The CDR3: CASSFLGLSYEQYF. CDR3 DNA sequence: TGTGCCAGCAGTTTCCTCGGACTATCCTACGAGCAGTACTTC. This chain uses TRBV28 with TRBJ2-7, with D maybe TRBD2 (6 bases). V dropped 3 bases and J dropped 1 base, with 10 bases sitting between them. The germline gives CDR1 MDHEN, CDR2 SYDVKM. The CDR3 is 14 amino acids.

This clone was found a few times. The J gene is TRBJ1-4, the V gene TRBV10-1; D remains unclear. This CDR3 has 15 amino acids. Germline-derived CDR1 and CDR2 are WNHNN and SYGVQD (reference sequence). V shed 7 bases and J shed 6 bases, with 18 bases lying between them. Here the CDR3 DNA reads TGCGCCAGCATCCCCTACGTTGTACTGGATGAAAAACTGTTTTTT. Translating it yields CASIPYVVLDEKLFF.

The V call is TRBV18, the J call TRBJ1-1, with 7 bases identical to TRBD1. The CDR3 length is 15 residues. J gave up 5 bases and V 3 bases, and 9 bases lay outside the gene matches. CDR1 is KGHSH, CDR2 LQKENI, per germline. The DNA for the CDR3 is TGTGCCAGCTCACCGAATACGGGACAGTCTACTGAAGCTTTCTTT. It translates to CASSPNTGQSTEAFF.

The rearrangement uses TRBV10-3 and TRBJ2-7, with D tentatively TRBD2 (5 bases). The CDR3 is 13 residues long. CDR1 is ENHRY and CDR2 is SYGVKD in the germline V gene. Trimming shortened V by 0 bases and J by 2 bases, and 5 bases separated the two germline ends. The DNA of the CDR3 is TGTGCCATCAGTGAGTCGAGGGCCTACGAGCAGTACTTC. Translating gives CAISESRAYEQYF.

The chain uses TRBV7-9 and TRBJ2-2; D uncertain. This CDR3 is 13 amino acids long. Trimming stripped 4 bases from V and 1 base from J, with 4 bases between. Germline V CDR1 and CDR2: SEHNR, FQNEAQ (reference sequence). The CDR3 nucleotides are TGTGCCAGCAGCTCGGGGAACACCGGGGAGCTGTTTTTT. Residues: CASSSGNTGELFF.

The chain carries TRBV19 and TRBJ2-1, with D hard to call. The CDR3 totals 15 residues. Germline values: CDR1 LNHDA, CDR2 SQIVND (reference sequence). Trimming removed 2 bases from V and 0 bases from J, with 8 bases in between. In DNA, the CDR3 is TGTGCCAGTAGTATACTCTCTAGCTCCTACAATGAGCAGTTCTTC. The encoded protein is CASSILSSSYNEQFF.